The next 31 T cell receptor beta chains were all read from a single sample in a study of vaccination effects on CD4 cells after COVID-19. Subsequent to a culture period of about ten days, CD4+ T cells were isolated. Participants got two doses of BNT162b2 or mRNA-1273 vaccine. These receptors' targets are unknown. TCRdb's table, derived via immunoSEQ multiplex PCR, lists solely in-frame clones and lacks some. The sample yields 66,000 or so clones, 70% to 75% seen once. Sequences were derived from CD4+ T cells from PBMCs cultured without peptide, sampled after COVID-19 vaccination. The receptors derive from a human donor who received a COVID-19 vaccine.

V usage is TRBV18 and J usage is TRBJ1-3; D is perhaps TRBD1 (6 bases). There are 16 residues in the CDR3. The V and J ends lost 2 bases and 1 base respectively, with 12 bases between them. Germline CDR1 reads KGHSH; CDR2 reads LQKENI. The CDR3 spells CASSPSRTDSGNTIYF. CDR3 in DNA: TGTGCCAGCTCACCATCAAGGACAGATTCTGGAAACACCATATATTTT.

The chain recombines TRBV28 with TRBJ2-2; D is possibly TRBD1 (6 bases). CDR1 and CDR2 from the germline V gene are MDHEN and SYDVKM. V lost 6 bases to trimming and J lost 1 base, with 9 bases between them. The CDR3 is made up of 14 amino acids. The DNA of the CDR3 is TGTGCCAGCAGGCCGGGACAGAACACCGGGGAGCTGTTTTTT. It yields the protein CASRPGQNTGELFF.

The CDR3 loop is CASSRETGREQYV. The CDR3 bases are TGTGCCAGCAGCCGAGAGACAGGGCGCGAGCAGTACGTC. The chain uses TRBV7-2 and TRBJ2-7; TRBD1 matches at 7 bases. From germline, CDR1 is SGHTA and CDR2 FQGNSA. Germline trimming cut 5 bases from V and 6 bases from J; bases unmatched to any gene: 7. The CDR3 covers 13 residues.

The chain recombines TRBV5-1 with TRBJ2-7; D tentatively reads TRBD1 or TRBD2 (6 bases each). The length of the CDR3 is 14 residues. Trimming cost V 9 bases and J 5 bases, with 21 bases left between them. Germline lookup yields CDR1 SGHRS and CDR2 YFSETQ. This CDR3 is CATSRGGGLDEQYV. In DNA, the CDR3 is TGCGCCACCTCCAGGGGAGGAGGTCTAGACGAGCAGTACGTC.

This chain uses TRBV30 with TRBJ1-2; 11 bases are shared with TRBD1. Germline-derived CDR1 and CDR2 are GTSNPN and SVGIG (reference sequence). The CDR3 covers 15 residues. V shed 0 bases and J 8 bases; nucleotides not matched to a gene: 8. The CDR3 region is CAWSVSGQGARGYTF. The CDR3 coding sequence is TGTGCCTGGAGTGTCTCCGGACAGGGGGCGAGGGGCTACACCTTC.

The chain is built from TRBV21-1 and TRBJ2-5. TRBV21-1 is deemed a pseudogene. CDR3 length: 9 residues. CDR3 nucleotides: TGTGCCAGCAAAGAGACCCAGTACTTC. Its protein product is CASKETQYF.

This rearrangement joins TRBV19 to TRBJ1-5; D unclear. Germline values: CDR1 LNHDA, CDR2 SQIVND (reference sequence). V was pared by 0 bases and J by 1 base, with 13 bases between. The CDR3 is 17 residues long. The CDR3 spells CASSIDGLGRSNQPQHF. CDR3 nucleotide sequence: TGTGCCAGTAGTATAGATGGTTTAGGGAGGAGCAATCAGCCCCAGCATTTT.

The DNA of the CDR3 is TGTGCCAGTAGTATAGCCAGGGGCAATGAGCAGTTCTTC. It yields the protein CASSIARGNEQFF. The gene calls are TRBV19 and TRBJ2-1, with D possibly being TRBD1 (6 bases). The CDR3 has 13 amino acids. V gave up 1 base and J gave up 6 bases, with 7 bases separating them. Per the germline V gene, CDR1 is LNHDA and CDR2 is SQIVND (reference sequence).

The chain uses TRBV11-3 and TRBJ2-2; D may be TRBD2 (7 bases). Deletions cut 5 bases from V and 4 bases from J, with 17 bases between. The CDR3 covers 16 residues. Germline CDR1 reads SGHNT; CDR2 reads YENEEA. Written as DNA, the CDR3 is TGTGCCAGCAGCCCGATAGGGGGACTATCCACCGGGGAGCTGTTTTTT. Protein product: CASSPIGGLSTGELFF.

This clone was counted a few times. The CDR3: CASSPLAGGADTQYF. The CDR3 region has the DNA TGTGCCAGCTCACCACTAGCGGGGGGGGCTGATACGCAGTATTTT. The chain couples TRBV18 to TRBJ2-3; 11 bases align to TRBD2. The CDR3 extends over 15 amino acids. V dropped 1 base and J dropped 6; count of bases not matched to a gene: 3. Germline CDR1 KGHSH, CDR2 LQKENI.

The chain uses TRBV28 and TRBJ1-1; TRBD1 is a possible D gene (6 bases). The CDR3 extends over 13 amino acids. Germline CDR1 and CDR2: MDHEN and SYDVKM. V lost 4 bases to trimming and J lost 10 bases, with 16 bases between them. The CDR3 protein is CASSSEDSRGAFF. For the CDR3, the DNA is TGTGCCAGCAGTTCCGAGGACAGCCGAGGAGCTTTCTTT.

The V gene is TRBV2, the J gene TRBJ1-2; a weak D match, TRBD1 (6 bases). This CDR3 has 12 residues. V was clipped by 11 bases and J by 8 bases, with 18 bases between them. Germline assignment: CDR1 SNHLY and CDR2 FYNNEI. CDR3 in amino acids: CAGAQGDRGYTF. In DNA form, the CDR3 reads TGTGCCGGGGCACAGGGAGATCGGGGCTACACCTTC.

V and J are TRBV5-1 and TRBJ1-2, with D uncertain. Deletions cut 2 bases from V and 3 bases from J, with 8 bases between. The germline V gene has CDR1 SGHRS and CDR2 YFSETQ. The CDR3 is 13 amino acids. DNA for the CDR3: TGCGCCAGCAGCTTTGGTGGGGACTATGGCTACACCTTC. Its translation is CASSFGGDYGYTF.

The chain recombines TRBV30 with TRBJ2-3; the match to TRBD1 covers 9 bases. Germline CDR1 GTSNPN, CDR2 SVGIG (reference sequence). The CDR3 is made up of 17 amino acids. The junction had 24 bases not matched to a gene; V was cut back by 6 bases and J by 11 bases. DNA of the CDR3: TGTGCCTGCAACACCTACCGGGACAGGGATACAAGTAAGAGGCAGTATTTT. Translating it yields CACNTYRDRDTSKRQYF.

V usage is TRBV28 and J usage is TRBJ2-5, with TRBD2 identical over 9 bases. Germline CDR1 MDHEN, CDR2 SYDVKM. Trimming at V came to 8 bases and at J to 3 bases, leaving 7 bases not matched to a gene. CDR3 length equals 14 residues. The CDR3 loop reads CASSPRGGEETQYF. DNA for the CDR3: TGTGCCAGCTCACCTCGCGGGGGGGAAGAGACCCAGTACTTC.

The CDR3 sequence is CASSQMGEQFF. CDR3 bases: TGTGCCAGCAGCCAGATGGGTGAGCAGTTCTTC. The V gene is TRBV5-6, the J gene TRBJ2-1; the D is unclear. In germline, CDR1 is SGHDT, CDR2 YYEEEE. The CDR3 contains 11 residues. V was trimmed by 4 bases and J by 9 bases, leaving 8 bases between them.

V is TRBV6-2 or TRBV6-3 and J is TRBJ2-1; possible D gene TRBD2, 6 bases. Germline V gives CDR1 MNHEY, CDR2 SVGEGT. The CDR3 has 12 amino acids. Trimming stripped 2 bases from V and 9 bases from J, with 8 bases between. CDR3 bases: TGTGCCAGCAGTTACCAGGGAGGTGAGCAGTTCTTC. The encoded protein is CASSYQGGEQFF.

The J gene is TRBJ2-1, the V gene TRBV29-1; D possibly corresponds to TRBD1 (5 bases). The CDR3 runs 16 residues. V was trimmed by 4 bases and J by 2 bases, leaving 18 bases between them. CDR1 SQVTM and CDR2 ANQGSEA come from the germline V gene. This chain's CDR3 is CSVVPPGRVAYNEQFF. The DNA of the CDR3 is TGCAGCGTTGTTCCCCCGGGCAGGGTAGCCTACAATGAGCAGTTCTTC.

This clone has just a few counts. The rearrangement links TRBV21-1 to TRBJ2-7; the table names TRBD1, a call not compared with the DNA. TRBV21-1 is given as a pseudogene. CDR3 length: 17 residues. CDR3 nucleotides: TGTGCCAGCAGCAAAGCCAAGTGGGGCCCGAACTACTACGAGCAGTACGTC. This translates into CASSKAKWGPNYYEQYV.

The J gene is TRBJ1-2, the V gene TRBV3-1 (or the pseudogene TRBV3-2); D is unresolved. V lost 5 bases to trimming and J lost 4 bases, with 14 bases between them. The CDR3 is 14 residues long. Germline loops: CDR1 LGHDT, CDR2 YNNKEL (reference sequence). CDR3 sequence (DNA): TGTGCCAGCAGCGATAGACGGGATCCCTATGGCTACACCTTC. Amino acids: CASSDRRDPYGYTF.

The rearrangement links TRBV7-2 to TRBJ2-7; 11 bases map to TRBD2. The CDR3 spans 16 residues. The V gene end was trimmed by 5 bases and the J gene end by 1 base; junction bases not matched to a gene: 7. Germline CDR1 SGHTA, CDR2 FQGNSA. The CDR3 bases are TGTGCCAGCAGCGTAACGACTAGCGGGGCTTCCTACGAGCAGTACGTC. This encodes CASSVTTSGASYEQYV.

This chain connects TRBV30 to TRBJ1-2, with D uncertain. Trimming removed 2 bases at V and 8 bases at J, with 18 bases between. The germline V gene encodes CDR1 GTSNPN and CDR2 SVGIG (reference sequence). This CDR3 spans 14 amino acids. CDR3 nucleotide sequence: TGTGCCTGGAGTCCCCCGGGGAGGCGGAGGGGCTACACCTTC. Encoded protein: CAWSPPGRRRGYTF.

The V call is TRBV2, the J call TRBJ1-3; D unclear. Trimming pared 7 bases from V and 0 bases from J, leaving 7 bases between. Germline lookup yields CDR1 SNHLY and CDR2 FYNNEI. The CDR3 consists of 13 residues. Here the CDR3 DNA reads TGTGCCAGCAATCCTTACTCTGGAAACACCATATATTTT. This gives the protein CASNPYSGNTIYF.

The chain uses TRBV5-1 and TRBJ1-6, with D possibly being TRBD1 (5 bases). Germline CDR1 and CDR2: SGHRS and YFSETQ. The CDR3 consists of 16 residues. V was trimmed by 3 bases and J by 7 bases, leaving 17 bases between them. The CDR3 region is CASSSYQGVGNSPLHF. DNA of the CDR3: TGCGCCAGCAGCTCTTATCAAGGGGTGGGGAATTCACCCCTCCACTTT.

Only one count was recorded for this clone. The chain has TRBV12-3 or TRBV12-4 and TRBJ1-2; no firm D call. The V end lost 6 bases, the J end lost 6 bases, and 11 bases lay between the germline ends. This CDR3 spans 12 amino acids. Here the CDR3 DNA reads TGTGCCAGCAGATCGGGAGAGAATGGCTACACCTTC. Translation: CASRSGENGYTF.

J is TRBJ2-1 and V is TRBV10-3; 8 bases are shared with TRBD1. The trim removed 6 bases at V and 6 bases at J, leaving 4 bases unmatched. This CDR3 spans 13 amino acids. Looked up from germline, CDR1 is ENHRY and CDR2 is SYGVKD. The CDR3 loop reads CAIRDRDPNEQFF. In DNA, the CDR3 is TGTGCCATCAGGGACAGGGATCCCAATGAGCAGTTCTTC.

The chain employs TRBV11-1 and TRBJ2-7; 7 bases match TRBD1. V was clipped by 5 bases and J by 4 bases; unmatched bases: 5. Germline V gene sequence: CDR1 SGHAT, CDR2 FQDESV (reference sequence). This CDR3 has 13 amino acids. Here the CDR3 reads CASSPGTAYEQYV. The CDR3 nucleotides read TGTGCCAGCAGCCCCGGGACAGCTTACGAGCAGTACGTC.

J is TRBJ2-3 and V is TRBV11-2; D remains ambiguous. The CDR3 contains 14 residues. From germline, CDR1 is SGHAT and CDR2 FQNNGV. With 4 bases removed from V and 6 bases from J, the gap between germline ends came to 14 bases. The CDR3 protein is CASSSTWESDTQYF. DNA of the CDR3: TGTGCCAGCAGCTCGACCTGGGAATCTGATACGCAGTATTTT.

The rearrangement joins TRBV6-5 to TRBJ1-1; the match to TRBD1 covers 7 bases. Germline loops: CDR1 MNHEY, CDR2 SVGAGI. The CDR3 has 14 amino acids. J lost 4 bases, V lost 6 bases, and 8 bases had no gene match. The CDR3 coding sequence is TGTGCCAGCAGCCTAACAGGGGATGGCACTGAAGCTTTCTTT. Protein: CASSLTGDGTEAFF.

In nucleotides, the CDR3 is TGTGCCAGCAGTACGACCCTGGATGACAGGGGCCGGGGACGGGGCTACACCTTC. Protein sequence: CASSTTLDDRGRGRGYTF. This chain connects TRBV28 to TRBJ1-2; 8 positions agree with TRBD1. Trimming took 5 bases from V and 8 from J; bases not matched to a gene: 22. Germline V gene data show CDR1 as MDHEN and CDR2 as SYDVKM. The CDR3 runs to 18 residues.

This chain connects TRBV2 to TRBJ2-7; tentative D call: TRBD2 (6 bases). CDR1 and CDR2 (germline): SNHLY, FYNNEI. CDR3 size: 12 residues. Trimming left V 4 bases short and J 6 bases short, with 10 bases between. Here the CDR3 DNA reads TGTGCCAGCAGTGTGATCGGGGGCGAGCAGTACGTC. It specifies CASSVIGGEQYV.